The entry below gives a single TCR beta chain sequence along with its context. This record belongs to a study of Tregs in tolerant kidney transplant recipients. Mixed chimerism was transient after nonmyeloablative marrow transplants from related graft donors. Unstimulated Tregs (CD4+CD25+CD127-) and CD4+CD25- non-Tregs were sorted from PBMCs. Here immunoSEQ multiplex PCR was the method, and the copy in TCRdb shows in-frame clones only, minus some. The sample has tens of thousands of clones; 81% are singletons. Germline loops: CDR1 SGHTA, CDR2 FQGNSA. Trimming stripped 1 base from V and 6 bases from J, with 6 bases between. The CDR3 is made up of 13 amino acids.

The V gene is TRBV7-2, the J gene TRBJ2-2; D ambiguous. The sequence was obtained from a human patient who received a combined kidney and bone marrow transplant. The T cells may partly be graft donor cells. Sequencing used CD8+ T cells from blood (PBMCs), obtained 6 months after the transplant. The CDR3 coding sequence is TGTGCCAGCAGCTTAGTATCCTCCGGGGAGCTGTTTTTT. Translation gives CASSLVSSGELFF. Combining the CDR3 with reference TRBV7-2 and TRBJ2-2 gives the whole variable domain GAGVSQSPSNKVTEKGKDVELRCDPISGHTALYWYRQSLGQGLEFLIYFQGNSAPDKSGLPSDRFSAERTGGSVSTLTIQRTQQEDSAVYLCASSLVSSGELFFGEGSRLTVL.